A selection of T cell receptor beta chains follows, all from one sample in a study of vaccination effects on CD4 cells after COVID-19. Measured with immunoSEQ multiplex PCR; TCRdb has only the in-frame clones, and not every one. This sample has fewer than 25,000 clones, with more than 60% found just once. No antigen has been assigned to these receptors. The sequenced sample was CD4+ T cells from PBMCs cultured with HCoV-NL63 spike peptides, obtained after COVID-19 vaccination. Every receptor here comes from a human donor who received a COVID-19 vaccine. Each CDR3 is given with its conserved first and last residue. The order of the fields is clone size, D gene, J gene, V gene, CDR3 protein, CDR3 DNA. The D gene is left open where the match is weak. Not every row has a clone size; where given, it reads once, few, many or a size class.

.	TRBD2	TRBJ2-3	TRBV6-5	CASSPGGERGAQYF	TGTGCCAGCAGTCCCGGGGGGGAGCGGGGCGCGCAGTATTTT
.	.	TRBJ1-2	TRBV28	CASSPGQLGLNYGYTF	TGTGCCAGCAGTCCAGGACAGCTAGGCTTGAACTATGGCTACACCTTC
.	.	TRBJ2-1	TRBV27	CASSLSVYNEQFF	TGTGCCAGCAGTTTATCTGTCTACAATGAGCAGTTCTTC
.	.	TRBJ1-2	TRBV5-6	CASSLVEVNYGYTF	TGTGCCAGCAGCTTGGTGGAGGTTAACTATGGCTACACCTTC
.	.	TRBJ1-1	TRBV20-1	CSAHAKVEAFF	TGCAGTGCACACGCCAAAGTTGAAGCTTTCTTT
few	TRBD1	TRBJ1-3	TRBV18	CASSGQGSGNTIYF	TGTGCCAGCTCGGGACAGGGCTCTGGAAACACCATATATTTT
.	.	TRBJ1-3	TRBV6-5	CASSSGQPSGNTIYF	TGTGCCAGCAGTTCCGGACAGCCCTCTGGAAACACCATATATTTT
.	.	TRBJ2-1	TRBV19	CASSINPSAKYNEQFF	TGTGCCAGTAGTATAAACCCTAGCGCCAAATACAATGAGCAGTTCTTC
.	TRBD1	TRBJ1-5	TRBV27	CASSPYPGQGHQPQHF	TGTGCCAGCAGTCCGTATCCGGGACAGGGGCATCAGCCCCAGCATTTT
.	.	TRBJ2-1	TRBV7-9	CASSRDKSNEQFF	TGTGCCAGCAGCCGCGACAAATCCAATGAGCAGTTCTTC
many	TRBD1	TRBJ2-6	TRBV5-1	CASSLWSGQGAGGANVLTF	TGCGCCAGCAGCTTATGGTCGGGACAGGGGGCGGGCGGGGCCAACGTCCTGACTTTC
.	.	TRBJ1-1	TRBV20-1	CSAAHAEAFF	TGCAGTGCTGCTCACGCTGAAGCTTTCTTT
few	TRBD1	TRBJ1-2	TRBV2	CASSGGTVNYGYTF	TGTGCCAGCAGTGGCGGGACAGTCAACTATGGCTACACCTTC
.	.	TRBJ2-1	TRBV18	CASSPPSYNEQFF	TGTGCCAGCTCACCACCCAGTTACAATGAGCAGTTCTTC
.	TRBD2	TRBJ2-7	TRBV11-2	CASSLRSTGLAAAFYEQYF	TGTGCCAGCAGCTTACGATCGACCGGACTAGCGGCTGCCTTCTACGAGCAGTACTTC
.	.	TRBJ1-3	TRBV19	CASQPTGASGNTIYF	TGTGCCAGTCAACCCACAGGAGCCTCTGGAAACACCATATATTTT
.	.	TRBJ2-3	TRBV5-1	CASSNPQGTDTQYF	TGCGCCAGCAGCAACCCCCAGGGGACAGATACGCAGTATTTT
once	.	TRBJ2-4	TRBV7-2	CASSGTRGHIQYF	TGTGCCAGCAGCGGAACACGGGGACACATTCAGTACTTC
few	TRBD2	TRBJ2-1	TRBV6-2/TRBV6-3	CASSLTSFEQFF	TGTGCCAGCAGTTTGACTAGCTTTGAGCAGTTCTTC
.	.	TRBJ1-5	TRBV5-1	CASALDSHQPQHF	TGCGCCAGTGCTTTGGACAGTCATCAGCCCCAGCATTTT
.	TRBD2	TRBJ2-1	TRBV30	CAWDGSGGAYNEQFF	TGTGCCTGGGATGGGAGCGGGGGGGCGTACAATGAGCAGTTCTTC
.	.	TRBJ2-2	TRBV4-3	CASSQVTGRYTGELFF	TGCGCCAGCAGCCAAGTAACAGGGAGGTACACCGGGGAGCTGTTTTTT
few	TRBD2	TRBJ2-1	TRBV6-6	CASSLRGSSGRDYEQFF	TGTGCCAGCAGTCTACGGGGTTCTAGCGGGAGGGACTATGAGCAGTTCTTC
once	.	TRBJ2-7	TRBV12-3/TRBV12-4	CASSRQVYEQYF	TGTGCCAGCAGCAGGCAGGTCTACGAGCAGTACTTC
.	TRBD1	TRBJ2-2	TRBV5-6	CASSLIIPRGRVKAGELFF	TGTGCCAGCAGCCTAATAATCCCCAGGGGGCGCGTCAAGGCCGGGGAGCTGTTTTTT
.	TRBD2	TRBJ2-7	TRBV25-1	CASRGTSGSFYEQYF	TGTGCCAGCAGGGGGACTAGCGGGAGTTTCTACGAGCAGTACTTC
few	.	TRBJ1-1	TRBV6-2/TRBV6-3	CASSYAGRRMNTEAFF	TGTGCCAGCAGTTACGCGGGGCGAAGAATGAACACTGAAGCTTTCTTT
.	.	TRBJ2-7	TRBV11-2	CASSPAPRGARYEQYF	TGTGCCAGCAGCCCTGCACCTCGGGGGGCGAGGTACGAGCAGTACTTC
.	.	TRBJ1-1	TRBV6-5	CASSYSSGVPTEAFF	TGTGCCAGCAGTTACTCCAGCGGGGTACCCACTGAAGCTTTCTTT
.	TRBD1	TRBJ1-1	TRBV7-2	CASSPDPDRLAFF	TGTGCCAGCAGCCCTGACCCGGACAGGTTGGCTTTCTTT
.	.	TRBJ1-1	TRBV15	CATSRDTTEAFF	TGTGCCACCAGCAGAGATACGACTGAAGCTTTCTTT
.	.	TRBJ2-1	TRBV19	CASSRGLYNEQFF	TGTGCCAGTAGCCGGGGCCTTTACAATGAGCAGTTCTTC
.	.	TRBJ2-1	TRBV2	CASSDGLNASYNEQFF	TGTGCCAGCAGTGATGGACTGAATGCCTCCTACAATGAGCAGTTCTTC
.	TRBD1	TRBJ1-1	TRBV19	CARRTGLNTEAFF	TGTGCCAGAAGGACAGGGCTGAACACTGAAGCTTTCTTT
few	.	TRBJ2-1	TRBV24-1	CATSSRGEQFF	TGTGCCACCAGTAGCAGAGGGGAGCAGTTCTTC
once	.	TRBJ2-7	TRBV30	CAWTLLGGGPMYNEQYF	TGTGCCTGGACCTTATTAGGGGGAGGGCCGATGTACAACGAGCAGTACTTC
few	.	TRBJ1-5	TRBV27	CASSPTFGGHQPQHF	TGTGCCAGCAGTCCGACCTTTGGCGGCCATCAGCCCCAGCATTTT
.	.	TRBJ2-2	TRBV4-2	CASSQDTATGELFF	TGTGCCAGCAGCCAAGATACAGCGACCGGGGAGCTGTTTTTT
.	TRBD1	TRBJ2-7	TRBV24-1	CATSDTPGTERSYEQYF	TGTGCCACCAGTGATACACCAGGGACAGAACGCTCCTACGAGCAGTACTTC
.	TRBD2	TRBJ2-1	TRBV20-1	CSVSGPEQFF	TGCAGTGTTAGCGGGCCCGAGCAGTTCTTC
.	.	TRBJ1-5	TRBV12-3/TRBV12-4	CASTYSGNQPQHF	TGTGCCAGCACTTACAGTGGTAATCAGCCCCAGCATTTT
.	TRBD1	TRBJ2-4	TRBV2	CASTDIPTGGLFNIQYF	TGTGCCAGCACCGACATTCCGACAGGGGGCCTTTTTAACATTCAGTACTTC